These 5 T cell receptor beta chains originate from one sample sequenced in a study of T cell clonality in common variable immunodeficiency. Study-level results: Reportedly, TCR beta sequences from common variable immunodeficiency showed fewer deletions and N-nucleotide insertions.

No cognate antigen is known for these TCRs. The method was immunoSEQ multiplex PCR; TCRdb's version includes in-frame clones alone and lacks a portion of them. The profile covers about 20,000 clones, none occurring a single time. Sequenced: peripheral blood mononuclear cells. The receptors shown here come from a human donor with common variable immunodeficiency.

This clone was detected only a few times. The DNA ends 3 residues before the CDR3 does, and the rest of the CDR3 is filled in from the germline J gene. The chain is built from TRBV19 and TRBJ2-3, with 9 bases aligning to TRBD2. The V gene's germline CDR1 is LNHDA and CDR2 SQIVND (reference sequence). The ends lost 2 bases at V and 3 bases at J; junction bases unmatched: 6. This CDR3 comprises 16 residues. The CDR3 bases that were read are TGTGCCAGTAGTATACTTAGCGGGAGTATAACAGATACG. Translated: CASSILSGSITDT. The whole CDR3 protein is CASSILSGSITDTQYF.

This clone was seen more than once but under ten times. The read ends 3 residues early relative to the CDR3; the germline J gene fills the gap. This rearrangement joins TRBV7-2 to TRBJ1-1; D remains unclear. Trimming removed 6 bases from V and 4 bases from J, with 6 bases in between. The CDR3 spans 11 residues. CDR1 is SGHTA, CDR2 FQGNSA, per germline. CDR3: CASRTATEAFF. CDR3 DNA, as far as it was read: TGTGCCAGCAGAACAGCCACTGAA.

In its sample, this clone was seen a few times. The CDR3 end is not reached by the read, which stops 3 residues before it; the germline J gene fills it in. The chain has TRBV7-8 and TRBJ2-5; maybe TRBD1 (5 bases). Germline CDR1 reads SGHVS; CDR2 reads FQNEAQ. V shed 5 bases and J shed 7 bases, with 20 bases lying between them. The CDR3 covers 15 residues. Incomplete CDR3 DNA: TGTGCCAGCAGCAGTGTCCTACAGCCTAGGGGGACC. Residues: CASSSVLQPRGT. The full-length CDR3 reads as CASSSVLQPRGTQYF.

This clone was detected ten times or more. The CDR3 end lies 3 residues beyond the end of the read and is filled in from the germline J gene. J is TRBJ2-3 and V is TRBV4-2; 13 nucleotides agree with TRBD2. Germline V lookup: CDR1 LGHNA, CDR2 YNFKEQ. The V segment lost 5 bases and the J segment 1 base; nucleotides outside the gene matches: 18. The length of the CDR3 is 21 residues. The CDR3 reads CASSEARTSGSRGWGTDTQYF. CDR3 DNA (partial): TGTGCCAGCAGCGAAGCCCGGACTAGCGGGAGTAGGGGGTGGGGCACAGATACG.

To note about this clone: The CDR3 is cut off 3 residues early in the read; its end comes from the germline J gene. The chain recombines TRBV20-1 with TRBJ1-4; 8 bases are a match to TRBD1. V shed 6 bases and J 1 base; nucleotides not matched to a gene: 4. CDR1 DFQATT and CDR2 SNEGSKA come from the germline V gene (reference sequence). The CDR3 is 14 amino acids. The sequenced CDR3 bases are TGCAGTGCACCGACAGGGGAAACTAATGAAAAA. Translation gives CSAPTGETNEK. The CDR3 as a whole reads CSAPTGETNEKLFF.